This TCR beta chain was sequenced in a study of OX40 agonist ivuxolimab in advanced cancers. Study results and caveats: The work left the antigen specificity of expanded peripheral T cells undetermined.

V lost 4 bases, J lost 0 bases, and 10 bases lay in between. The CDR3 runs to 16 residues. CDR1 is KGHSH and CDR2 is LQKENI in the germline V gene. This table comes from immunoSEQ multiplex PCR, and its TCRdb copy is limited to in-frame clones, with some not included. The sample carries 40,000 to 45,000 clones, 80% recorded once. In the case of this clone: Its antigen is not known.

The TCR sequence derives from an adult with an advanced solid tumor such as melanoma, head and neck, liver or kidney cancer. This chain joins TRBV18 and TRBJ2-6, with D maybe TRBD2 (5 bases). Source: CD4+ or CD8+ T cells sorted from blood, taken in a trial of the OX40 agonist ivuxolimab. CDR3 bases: TGTGCCAGCTCACATCCCACTAGCTCTGGGGCCAACGTCCTGACTTTC. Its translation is CASSHPTSSGANVLTF. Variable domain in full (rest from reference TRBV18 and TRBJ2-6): NAGVMQNPRHLVRRRGQEARLRCSPMKGHSHVYWYRQLPEEGLKFMVYLQKENIIDESGMPKERFSAEFPKEGPSILRIQQVVRGDSAAYFCASSHPTSSGANVLTFGAGSRLTVL.